Given below is one T cell receptor beta chain in context. The antigen is unknown. The CDR3 runs 13 residues. The V gene lost 5 bases and the J gene lost 0 bases, with 9 bases spanning the gap. Per germline, CDR1 GTSNPN and CDR2 SVGIG (reference sequence). This sample is part of a study of cytomegalovirus exposure and HLA in healthy donors. Study-wide findings and caveats: It was approximately 150 TCR beta chains that were listed as cytomegalovirus-associated.

60 Vbeta and 13 Jbeta primers were used in PCR. TCRdb's table, derived via immunoSEQ multiplex PCR, lists solely in-frame clones and lacks some. This repertoire shows 120,000 to 150,000 clones, around 80% found once; its top ten account for 6.5% to 7%. Each donor was nominally healthy when sampled (though unrecorded immune exposures were likely). This TCR came from a man aged 40-49 years in good health and CMV-seropositive. Sequences were obtained from PBMCs. The V gene is TRBV30, the J gene TRBJ2-3; tentatively, D is TRBD2 (5 bases). The CDR3 DNA reads TGTGCCTGGGGAACGGGAAGCACAGATACGCAGTATTTT. Protein sequence: CAWGTGSTDTQYF.